This TCR beta chain was documented in a study of cytomegalovirus exposure and HLA in healthy donors. Study-level findings and limits: Presence/absence comparisons presumed near-even sequencing depth among donors. Within an earlier analysis, most TCR beta V segments proved productive either about 87% or about 30% of the time. In a later analysis, the majority of CMV-associated beta chains seemingly showed HLA restriction. In a later analysis, common viral pathogens appeared linked to several of the most significant clusters.

This CDR3 is built from 16 residues. Germline V lookup: CDR1 SGHRS, CDR2 YFSETQ. V lost 0 bases and J 6 bases, leaving 17 bases between the germline ends. Concerning this clone itself: Its target is unknown.

PCR was performed using 60 Vbeta and 13 Jbeta primers. Data came from immunoSEQ multiplex PCR; TCRdb stores just in-frame clones and leaves some out. The profile covers under 150,000 clones, with about 80% appearing a single time and 5% to 7.5% taken by the ten largest. J is TRBJ2-3 and V is TRBV5-1; a possible D gene is TRBD1 (6 bases). This clonotype originated in a woman aged 40 to 55 in good health and CMV-seropositive. The material sequenced was PBMCs. Here the CDR3 reads CASSLGWGLVGDTQYF. In DNA form, the CDR3 reads TGCGCCAGCAGCTTGGGATGGGGGCTTGTCGGGGATACGCAGTATTTT.